A single sample is the source of the 18 T cell receptor beta chains below, sequenced in a study of cytomegalovirus exposure and HLA in healthy donors. Primers included in the PCR were 60 Vbeta and 13 Jbeta primers. This table comes from immunoSEQ multiplex PCR, and its TCRdb copy is limited to in-frame clones, with some not included. The sample yields about 160,000 clones, roughly 70% seen once. Sequenced material: PBMCs. All receptors derive from a woman between 25 and 40 years old in good health and CMV-seronegative.

This rearrangement joins TRBV13 to TRBJ2-3; 7 bases map to TRBD1. CDR1 is PRHDT, CDR2 FYEKMQ, per germline (reference sequence). The CDR3 covers 14 residues. Trimming removed 5 bases from V and 5 bases from J; junction bases left unmatched: 7. CDR3 sequence (DNA): TGTGCCAGCAGCACTAAGACAGGGCGAGATACGCAGTATTTT. It translates to CASSTKTGRDTQYF.

The chain links TRBV15 to TRBJ1-1, with D hard to call. The CDR3 spans 13 residues. Trimming removed 0 bases from V and 7 bases from J, with 9 bases in between. From germline, CDR1 is LNHNV and CDR2 YYDKDF (reference sequence). The CDR3 loop is CATSREGGFEAFF. The CDR3, as DNA: TGTGCCACCAGCAGAGAGGGAGGGTTTGAAGCTTTCTTT.

Notes on this clone: Other DNA sequences in this specimen translate into the identical CDR3. The genes are TRBV2 and TRBJ2-2; 9 nucleotides align to TRBD1. Trimming removed 6 bases from V and 6 bases from J; junction bases left unmatched: 2. This CDR3 region has 13 residues. Germline loops: CDR1 SNHLY, CDR2 FYNNEI. The CDR3 DNA sequence: TGTGCCAGCAGCGGACAGGGGTCCGGGGAGCTGTTTTTT. Translation gives CASSGQGSGELFF.

This clone was detected once. This chain uses TRBV29-1 with TRBJ2-2; the match to TRBD1 covers 9 bases. This CDR3 region has 14 residues. V dropped 7 bases and J dropped 4; count of bases not matched to a gene: 7. The germline gives CDR1 SQVTM, CDR2 ANQGSEA. The CDR3 here is CSATRGQGTGELFF. The CDR3 DNA is TGCAGCGCCACTAGGGGACAGGGCACCGGGGAGCTGTTTTTT.

The chain couples TRBV7-2 to TRBJ2-7, with D possibly matching TRBD2 (6 bases). CDR1 and CDR2 from the germline V gene are SGHTA and FQGNSA. V dropped 7 bases and J dropped 2 bases, with 18 bases sitting between them. The CDR3 has 15 amino acids. The CDR3 DNA reads TGTGCCAGCATCAGCGGGCGGGTTCACCCCTACGAGCAGTACTTC. Translation gives CASISGRVHPYEQYF.

This clone has only a few counts. This chain links TRBV7-9 with TRBJ2-1, with 9 bases aligning to TRBD2. Trimming cost V 5 bases and J 6 bases; bases outside gene matches: 11. CDR3 length: 16 residues. Looked up from germline, CDR1 is SEHNR and CDR2 is FQNEAQ (reference sequence). For the CDR3, the DNA is TGTGCCAGCAGCCATTTCTCCGGGACTAGCATCAATGAGCAGTTCTTC. Encoded protein: CASSHFSGTSINEQFF.

About this clone itself: Germline is not matched at one junction end, which may reflect a read error. The J gene is TRBJ1-6, the V gene TRBV28; a possible D gene is TRBD1 (6 bases). CDR3 size: 14 residues. Looked up from germline, CDR1 is MDHEN and CDR2 is SYDVKM. The CDR3 nucleotides are TGTGCCAGCAGTTTAACCATTACAGGGTCACTCCTCCACTTT. Translated: CASSLTITGSLLHF.

The chain is built from TRBV7-3 and TRBJ2-2; D gene uncertain. Trimming took 0 bases from V and 4 from J, leaving 3 bases between them. The CDR3 spans 13 residues. From germline, CDR1 is SGHTA and CDR2 FQGTGA. The CDR3 bases are TGTGCCAGCAGCTTAACGAGCACCGGGGAGCTGTTTTTT. It encodes CASSLTSTGELFF.

This chain connects TRBV15 to TRBJ1-3; D gene unclear. Germline loops: CDR1 LNHNV, CDR2 YYDKDF (reference sequence). This CDR3 comprises 16 residues. V shed 2 bases and J shed 0 bases, with 11 bases lying between them. Here the CDR3 reads CATSRKRGGSGNTIYF. CDR3 nucleotide sequence: TGTGCCACCAGCAGAAAGCGGGGTGGCTCTGGAAACACCATATATTTT. Using reference TRBV15 and TRBJ1-3 for the parts outside the CDR3, the full variable domain is DAMVIQNPRYQVTQFGKPVTLSCSQTLNHNVMYWYQQKSSQAPKLLFHYYDKDFNNEADTPDNFQSRRPNTSFCFLDIRSPGLGDTAMYLCATSRKRGGSGNTIYFGEGSWLTVV.

This clone was recorded a few times. V and J are TRBV4-3 and TRBJ2-1; 8 nucleotides line up with TRBD2. Per the germline V gene, CDR1 is LGHNA and CDR2 is YSLEER. The length of the CDR3 is 18 residues. Trimming cost V 3 bases and J 1 base; bases outside gene matches: 11. CDR3 DNA: TGCGCCAGCAGCCACCTTCCAGAGCGGGAGAGGTCCTACAATGAGCAGTTCTTC. It specifies CASSHLPERERSYNEQFF.

The chain uses TRBV5-1 and TRBJ2-1, with 12 bases matching TRBD1. The germline V gene encodes CDR1 SGHRS and CDR2 YFSETQ. J was trimmed by 5 bases and V by 4 bases; bases with no gene match: 4. The CDR3 totals 15 residues. CDR3 in amino acids: CASSRGQGANNEQFF. The CDR3 coding sequence is TGCGCCAGCAGCCGGGGACAGGGGGCGAACAATGAGCAGTTCTTC.

This chain links TRBV4-1 with TRBJ1-5; D may be TRBD1 (5 bases). Trimming removed 6 bases at V and 4 bases at J, with 13 bases between. CDR1 and CDR2 (germline): MGHRA, YSYEKL. This CDR3 spans 14 amino acids. CDR3 in amino acids: CASRPTGRNQPQHF. CDR3 sequence (DNA): TGCGCCAGCAGGCCCACAGGTAGAAATCAGCCCCAGCATTTT.

This rearrangement joins TRBV5-6 to TRBJ2-5; the match to TRBD2 covers 14 bases. V dropped 3 bases and J dropped 0; count of bases not matched to a gene: 4. The CDR3 sequence is 17 residues long. Germline assignment: CDR1 SGHDT and CDR2 YYEEEE. Written as DNA, the CDR3 is TGTGCCAGCAGCTCGATGGGACTAGCGGGGGACCAAGAGACCCAGTACTTC. This encodes CASSSMGLAGDQETQYF.

This clone showed up just a few times. This rearrangement joins TRBV12-5 to TRBJ1-6; a weak D match, TRBD1 (6 bases). The CDR3 consists of 15 residues. From germline, CDR1 is LGHNT and CDR2 FRNRAP. The ends were cut back, 1 base at V and 7 bases at J, with 11 bases in the middle. CDR3 sequence reads: CASGLDREGNSPLHF. The DNA of the CDR3 is TGTGCTAGTGGTTTGGACAGGGAAGGGAATTCACCCCTCCACTTT.

This chain joins TRBV5-6 and TRBJ2-7; D unclear. Deletions cut 0 bases from V and 5 bases from J, with 9 bases between. CDR3 length equals 13 residues. Germline-derived CDR1 and CDR2 are SGHDT and YYEEEE. The CDR3 DNA reads as TGTGCCAGCAGCTTGGAGATTCACAACGAGCAGTACTTC. As protein: CASSLEIHNEQYF.

This clone has more than one count but fewer than ten. This chain joins TRBV5-5 and TRBJ2-2; D gene unclear. Germline values: CDR1 SGHKS, CDR2 YYEKEE (reference sequence). The CDR3 contains 13 residues. The V gene lost 0 bases and the J gene lost 6 bases, with 6 bases spanning the gap. The DNA for the CDR3 is TGTGCCAGCAGCTTGGTACCGGCCGGGGAGCTGTTTTTT. This encodes CASSLVPAGELFF.

The chain couples TRBV7-9 to TRBJ1-1; D ambiguous. V shed 3 bases and J shed 7 bases, with 9 bases lying between them. Germline V gene sequence: CDR1 SEHNR, CDR2 FQNEAQ (reference sequence). CDR3 length equals 12 residues. CDR3 protein: CASSLFTSEAFF. The CDR3 DNA follows: TGTGCCAGCAGCTTGTTTACCAGTGAAGCTTTCTTT.

The chain has TRBV28 and TRBJ1-2; the D gene is possibly TRBD1 (5 bases). V shed 2 bases and J shed 3 bases, with 13 bases lying between them. The germline V gene has CDR1 MDHEN and CDR2 SYDVKM. The CDR3 is made up of 15 amino acids. The CDR3 region is CASSLSQGRDYGYTF. The CDR3 DNA sequence: TGTGCCAGCAGTTTAAGCCAGGGAAGAGACTATGGCTACACCTTC.